This T cell receptor beta chain was retrieved from a study of blood T cell repertoires in COVID-19. Study in general: Some COVID-19 samples were acute and others convalescent; all came from the United States, Italy and Spain. The analysed material was cDNA or gDNA that came from T cells, B-cell-depleted T cells, or PBMCs.

Original handling: Estimation of nucleated cell counts was performed using reference gene primer amplification. Produced via immunoSEQ multiplex PCR; TCRdb's table is partial and in-frame only. That table supplies the V and J calls and clone size; D and trimming were determined from the DNA. Here the sample spans some 130,000 clones, roughly 84% being singletons. Per the germline V gene, CDR1 is LNHDA and CDR2 is SQIVND (reference sequence). V shed 3 bases and J shed 2 bases, with 12 bases lying between them. This CDR3 is 15 amino acids long. Sequenced: peripheral blood. The chain carries TRBV19 and TRBJ2-3; D gene unclear. The TCR sequence derives from a human donor in a cohort sampled during active COVID-19. CDR3 sequence: CASSIDVAYTDTQYF. As DNA, the CDR3 is TGTGCCAGTAGTATCGACGTAGCCTACACAGATACGCAGTATTTT.